Below are 21 T cell receptor beta chains sequenced from a single sample in a study of T cells in Graves' hyperthyroidism and ophthalmopathy. There were TCR beta CDR3 regions amplified from RNA transcripts. During a first-round RT-PCR of the TCR CDR3, the HTBI primer set was used. MiXCR, run by TCRdb on the multiplex PCR reads, gives a single entry per CDR3 protein. The sample records hundreds of thousands of distinct CDR3 sequences, around a sixth being singletons. Sequenced input: blood. The source of these receptors is a woman under 30 with Graves' hyperthyroidism.

V and J are TRBV5-5 and TRBJ1-2; 7 positions agree with TRBD1. J was trimmed by 11 bases and V by 1 base; bases with no gene match: 26. The CDR3 sequence is 19 residues long. CDR1 is SGHKS, CDR2 YYEKEE, per germline (reference sequence). CDR3 nucleotides: TGTGCCAGCAGCTTGAGAGCACAGGGGACCCCGGCTTCTATGGCTACGTACACCTTC. Translation gives CASSLRAQGTPASMATYTF.

This clonotype was counted many times. The rearrangement joins TRBV2 to TRBJ2-7; TRBD2 matches at 9 bases. The CDR3 is 15 residues long. Germline V gene data show CDR1 as SNHLY and CDR2 as FYNNEI. The V and J ends lost 0 bases and 9 bases, in that order; junction bases with no gene match: 9. CDR3 DNA: TGTGCCAGCAGTGAAGCGGGTAGGCGGGGGGGTCGGCAGTACTTC. This encodes CASSEAGRRGGRQYF.

This clonotype has at least ten counts. This CDR3 is CASSSGLAGVNEQFF. Here the CDR3 DNA reads TGCGCCAGCAGCTCGGGACTAGCGGGAGTCAATGAGCAGTTCTTC. V usage is TRBV5-1 and J usage is TRBJ2-1, with 14 bases matching TRBD2. The V segment lost 3 bases and the J segment 6 bases; nucleotides outside the gene matches: 2. CDR3 length equals 15 residues. Germline CDR1 and CDR2: SGHRS and YFSETQ.

DNA for the CDR3: TGTGCCAGCAGTTACACTAGCGGGGGGTCCACAGATACGCAGTATTTT. Translating gives CASSYTSGGSTDTQYF. The chain uses TRBV6-5 and TRBJ2-3, with 12 bases identical to TRBD2. Germline CDR1 MNHEY, CDR2 SVGAGI. The CDR3 runs 16 residues. Trimming removed 2 bases from V and 2 bases from J; junction bases left unmatched: 2.

The chain is built from TRBV11-2 and TRBJ2-2; 7 positions agree with TRBD2. V lost 3 bases, J lost 5 bases, and 6 bases stayed unmatched. The CDR3 is 15 amino acids. CDR1 and CDR2 from the germline V gene are SGHAT and FQNNGV. The CDR3: CASSFGAGDTGELFF. DNA for the CDR3: TGTGCCAGCAGCTTTGGGGCGGGGGATACCGGGGAGCTGTTTTTT.

This clonotype was picked up many times. The V gene is TRBV9, the J gene TRBJ2-3, with TRBD2 matching 9 bases. Germline CDR1 SGDLS, CDR2 YYNGEE. The CDR3 totals 18 residues. V shed 4 bases, J shed 5 bases, and the junction held 17 bases outside the gene matches. In DNA, the CDR3 is TGTGCCAGCAGCTTAGGCCCAGCGGGAGGTTATTCGGGAGATACGCAGTATTTT. Protein sequence: CASSLGPAGGYSGDTQYF. Looking up the rest from reference TRBV9 and TRBJ2-3 gives the full variable domain: DSGVTQTPKHLITATGQRVTLRCSPRSGDLSVYWYQQSLDQGLQFLIQYYNGEERAKGNILERFSAQQFPDLHSELNLSSLELGDSALYFCASSLGPAGGYSGDTQYFGPGTRLTVL.

This clonotype was seen repeatedly, ten times or more. The CDR3 DNA follows: TGCGCCAGCAGTGACTACAGACAGGCTTCAGATGAAAAACTGTTTTTT. It translates to CASSDYRQASDEKLFF. The gene calls are TRBV10-2 and TRBJ1-4, with D perhaps matching TRBD1 (6 bases). The ends were cut back, 3 bases at V and 6 bases at J, with 17 bases in the middle. From germline, CDR1 is WSHSY and CDR2 SAAADI. CDR3 length: 16 residues.

CDR3 coding DNA: TGCAGTGCTAGACGAAAGTGGCCAGGGAGAGTGGGCAATCAGCCCCAGCATTTT. Amino acids: CSARRKWPGRVGNQPQHF. The chain employs TRBV20-1 and TRBJ1-5, with D tentatively TRBD1 (5 bases). The V end lost 2 bases, the J end lost 2 bases, and 22 bases lay between the germline ends. Germline loops: CDR1 DFQATT, CDR2 SNEGSKA (reference sequence). The CDR3 loop spans 18 amino acids.

Regarding this clonotype: A read error is possible here, since a much larger clone lies one base away. The rearrangement uses TRBV6-1 and TRBJ1-5; weak D call: TRBD1 (6 bases). CDR1 is MNHNS, CDR2 SASEGT, per germline. With 7 bases removed from V and 4 bases from J, the gap between germline ends came to 17 bases. The CDR3 has 15 amino acids. The CDR3 spells CASTPRGEDNQPQHF. CDR3 DNA sequence: TGTGCCAGCACCCCCAGGGGAGAGGATAATCAGCCCCAGCATTTT.

This clonotype came up many times. The genes are TRBV10-3 and TRBJ2-1; 9 nucleotides align to TRBD1. The CDR3 is 15 amino acids. V gave up 5 bases and J gave up 1 base; unmatched junction bases: 3. Germline CDR1 and CDR2: ENHRY and SYGVKD. The DNA of the CDR3 is TGTGCCATCAGTTCCGGGACAGGGTCCTACAATGAGCAGTTCTTC. It is translated as CAISSGTGSYNEQFF.

Concerning this clonotype: A read error is possible here, since a much larger clone lies one base away. V gene TRBV7-3 combines with J gene TRBJ2-5; 10 nucleotides match TRBD1. This CDR3 has 14 residues. V lost 4 bases to trimming and J lost 5 bases; unmatched junction nucleotides: 4. In germline, CDR1 is SGHTA, CDR2 FQGTGA. CDR3 sequence: CASSSTGGPETQYF. CDR3 DNA: TGTGCCAGCAGCTCGACAGGGGGCCCGGAGACCCAGTACTTC.

There are many counts of this clonotype. The chain uses TRBV20-1 and TRBJ1-4; 9 positions match TRBD1. CDR1 is DFQATT and CDR2 is SNEGSKA in the germline V gene (reference sequence). This CDR3 is 14 amino acids long. Trimming took 3 bases from V and 8 from J; bases not matched to a gene: 7. CDR3 in amino acids: CSASEQGAREKLFF. The CDR3 DNA reads TGCAGTGCTAGTGAACAGGGGGCGAGGGAAAAACTGTTTTTT.

There are a few counts of this clonotype. The chain joins TRBV4-2 to TRBJ2-1; tentative D call: TRBD2 (7 bases). CDR1 and CDR2 (germline): LGHNA, YNFKEQ. The CDR3 covers 16 residues. V was pared by 0 bases and J by 4 bases, with 13 bases between. For the CDR3, the DNA is TGTGCCAGCAGCCAAGATAGGGGGGGTTCTTACAATGAGCAGTTCTTC. This translates into CASSQDRGGSYNEQFF.

V usage is TRBV6-1 and J usage is TRBJ2-5, with TRBD2 identical over 8 bases. The CDR3 has 15 residues. CDR1 and CDR2 from the germline V gene are MNHNS and SASEGT. J gave up 2 bases and V 5 bases, and 7 bases lay outside the gene matches. CDR3 coding DNA: TGTGCCAGCAGTATAGAGCGGGAGTGGCAAGAGACCCAGTACTTC. This translates into CASSIEREWQETQYF.

The table lists this clonotype with a few counts. The chain links TRBV10-3 to TRBJ1-1; D remains ambiguous. Germline lookup yields CDR1 ENHRY and CDR2 SYGVKD. The CDR3 is 14 amino acids. The V gene lost 2 bases and the J gene lost 1 base, with 8 bases spanning the gap. CDR3 nucleotide sequence: TGTGCCATCAGTGAGGCGGGGTCGAACACTGAAGCTTTCTTT. Translating gives CAISEAGSNTEAFF.

This clonotype was seen ten or more times. The rearrangement joins TRBV6-1 to TRBJ2-1; D perhaps matches TRBD2 (6 bases). Germline values: CDR1 MNHNS, CDR2 SASEGT. This CDR3 has 15 residues. V gave up 5 bases and J gave up 4 bases, with 15 bases separating them. CDR3 sequence: CASSLAFGRYNEQFF. DNA of the CDR3: TGTGCCAGCAGTCTCGCCTTTGGGAGGTACAATGAGCAGTTCTTC.

This clonotype was seen at least ten times. The chain carries TRBV6-1 and TRBJ1-5; 7 nucleotides match TRBD1. CDR1 and CDR2 (germline): MNHNS, SASEGT. The CDR3 covers 17 residues. The V and J ends lost 5 bases and 9 bases, in that order; junction bases with no gene match: 19. CDR3 in amino acids: CASSCCGWGQLLRPQHF. The CDR3 DNA sequence: TGTGCCAGCAGTTGTTGTGGGTGGGGACAGCTACTGCGGCCCCAGCATTTT.

This chain links TRBV14 with TRBJ2-2, with unresolved D. The CDR3 contains 12 residues. Germline CDR1 is SGHDN and CDR2 is FVKESK. V was clipped by 4 bases and J by 7 bases, with 7 bases between them. For the CDR3, the DNA is TGTGCCAGCAGCCTAGTAAACGGGGAGCTGTTTTTT. Protein: CASSLVNGELFF.

The sample holds many counts of this clonotype. V is TRBV7-6 and J is TRBJ2-1; D not resolved. CDR1 SGHVS and CDR2 FNYEAQ come from the germline V gene. Trimming stripped 1 base from V and 0 bases from J, with 10 bases between. The CDR3 spans 16 residues. CDR3 region: CASSLDGPSSYNEQFF. In nucleotides, the CDR3 is TGTGCCAGCAGCTTAGACGGCCCTAGCTCCTACAATGAGCAGTTCTTC.

This clonotype was found many times. The J gene is TRBJ2-1, the V gene TRBV2; the D gene is possibly TRBD1 (5 bases). This CDR3 comprises 11 residues. V was clipped by 6 bases and J by 7 bases, with 7 bases between them. Germline V gives CDR1 SNHLY, CDR2 FYNNEI. The CDR3 region has the DNA TGTGCCAGCAGGGGGCGGAATGAGCAGTTCTTC. Protein sequence: CASRGRNEQFF.

This clonotype was recorded at least ten times. V is TRBV2 and J is TRBJ1-5; 9 positions match TRBD1. In germline, CDR1 is SNHLY, CDR2 FYNNEI. This CDR3 is built from 13 residues. The J segment lost 5 bases and the V segment lost 4 bases, leaving 0 bases of the junction unmatched. The CDR3 loop reads CASSGQGDQPQHF. In DNA form, the CDR3 reads TGTGCCAGCAGTGGACAGGGGGATCAGCCCCAGCATTTT.